The present entry profiles one TCR beta chain with its context. Trimming left V 0 bases short and J 3 bases short, with 14 bases between. The CDR3 spans 17 residues. From germline, CDR1 is LNHNV and CDR2 YYDKDF (reference sequence). Random hexamers were used to reverse transcribe an amount of about 0.45 to 1 ug RNA. Amplification of TCR beta CDR3 was carried out by immunoSEQ multiplex PCR, which covered 54 Vbeta and 13 Jbeta segments. TCRdb itself ran the immunoSEQ multiplex PCR reads through MiXCR, one entry per CDR3 protein. This sample carries 200,000 to 250,000 distinct CDR3 sequences, 95% of them seen once, and the ten largest clones take less than 0.095%. The data were taken from a study of CD8 T cells in Susac syndrome. Blood CD8+ and CD4+ T cells underwent high-throughput TCR beta sequencing. Treatment-naive patients with stable or active relapsing-remitting disease were the multiple sclerosis controls. Purification of the CD8+ and CD4+ T cells relied on negative isolation, and TEMRA cells underwent FACS enrichment.

The chain recombines TRBV15 with TRBJ1-4, with a tentative D call TRBD1 (6 bases). The source material was CD4+ T cells from PBMCs. This receptor was identified in a human donor with multiple sclerosis. CDR3 in amino acids: CATSRDLGGPANEKLFF. CDR3 nucleotide sequence: TGTGCCACCAGCAGAGATCTAGGGGGGCCGGCTAATGAAAAACTGTTTTTT. The full variable domain, in which reference TRBV15 and TRBJ1-4 provide the parts outside the CDR3, is DAMVIQNPRYQVTQFGKPVTLSCSQTLNHNVMYWYQQKSSQAPKLLFHYYDKDFNNEADTPDNFQSRRPNTSFCFLDIRSPGLGDTAMYLCATSRDLGGPANEKLFFGSGTQLSVL.